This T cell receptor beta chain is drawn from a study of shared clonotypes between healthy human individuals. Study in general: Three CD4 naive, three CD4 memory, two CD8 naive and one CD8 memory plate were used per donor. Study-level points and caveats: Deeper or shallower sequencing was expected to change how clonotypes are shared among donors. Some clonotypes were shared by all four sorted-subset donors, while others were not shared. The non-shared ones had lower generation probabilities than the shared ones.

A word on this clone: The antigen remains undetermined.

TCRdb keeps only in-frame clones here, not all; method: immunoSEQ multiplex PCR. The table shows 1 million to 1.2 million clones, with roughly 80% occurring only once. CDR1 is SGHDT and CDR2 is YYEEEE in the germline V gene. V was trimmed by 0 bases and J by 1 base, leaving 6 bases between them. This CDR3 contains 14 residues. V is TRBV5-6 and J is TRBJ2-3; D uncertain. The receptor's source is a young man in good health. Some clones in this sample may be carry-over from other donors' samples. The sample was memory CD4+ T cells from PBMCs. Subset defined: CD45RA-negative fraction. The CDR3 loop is CASSLDVGTDTQYF. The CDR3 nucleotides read TGTGCCAGCAGCTTGGATGTTGGCACAGATACGCAGTATTTT.